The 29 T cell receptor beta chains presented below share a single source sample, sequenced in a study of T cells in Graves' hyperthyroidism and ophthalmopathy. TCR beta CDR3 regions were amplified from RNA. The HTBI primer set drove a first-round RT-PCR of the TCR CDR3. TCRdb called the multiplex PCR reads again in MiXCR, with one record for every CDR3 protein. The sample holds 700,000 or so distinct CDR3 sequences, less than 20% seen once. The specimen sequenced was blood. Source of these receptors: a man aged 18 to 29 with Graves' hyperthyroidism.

The CDR3 DNA reads TGTGCCACCAGCAGAGTTGGGTGGGAGGGCTATGAGCAGTTCTTC. Its translation is CATSRVGWEGYEQFF. The J gene is TRBJ2-1, the V gene TRBV15, with 7 bases identical to TRBD2. Losses at the gene ends were 1 base for V and 8 bases for J; bases not matched to a gene: 8. This CDR3 has 15 residues. The V gene's germline CDR1 is LNHNV and CDR2 YYDKDF (reference sequence).

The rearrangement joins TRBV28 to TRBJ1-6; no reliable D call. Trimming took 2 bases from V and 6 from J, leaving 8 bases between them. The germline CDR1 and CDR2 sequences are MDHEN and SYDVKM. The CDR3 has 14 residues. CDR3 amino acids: CASSLRRFNSPLHF. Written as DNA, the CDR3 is TGTGCCAGCAGTTTACGGCGGTTTAATTCACCCCTCCACTTT.

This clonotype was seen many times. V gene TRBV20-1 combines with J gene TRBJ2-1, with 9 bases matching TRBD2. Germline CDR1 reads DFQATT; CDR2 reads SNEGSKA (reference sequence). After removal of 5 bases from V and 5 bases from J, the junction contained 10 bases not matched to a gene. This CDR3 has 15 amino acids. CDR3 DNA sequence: TGCAGTGCTTGGGGCAGAGCGGGAGGTAACAATGAGCAGTTCTTC. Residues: CSAWGRAGGNNEQFF.

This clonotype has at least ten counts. The CDR3 coding sequence is TGTGCCAGCAGTGAAAACGGGTGGGCCACCGGGGAGCTGTTTTTT. Its protein product is CASSENGWATGELFF. The chain links TRBV2 to TRBJ2-2; D unclear. The CDR3 covers 15 residues. CDR1 SNHLY and CDR2 FYNNEI come from the germline V gene. V was pared by 2 bases and J by 4 bases, with 11 bases between.

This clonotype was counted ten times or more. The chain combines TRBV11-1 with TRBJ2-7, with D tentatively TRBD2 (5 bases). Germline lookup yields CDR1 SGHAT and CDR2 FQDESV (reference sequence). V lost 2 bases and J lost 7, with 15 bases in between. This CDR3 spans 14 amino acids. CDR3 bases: TGTGCCAGCAGCTTAATCCCGGGGAATTATGAGCAGTACTTC. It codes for CASSLIPGNYEQYF.

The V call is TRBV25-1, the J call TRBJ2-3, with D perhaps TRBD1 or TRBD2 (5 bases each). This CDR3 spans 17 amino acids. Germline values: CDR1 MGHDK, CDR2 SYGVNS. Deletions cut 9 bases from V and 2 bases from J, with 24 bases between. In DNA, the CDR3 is TGTGCCAGTAGCCTTCCTGGGGCAGGGAGACTCACAGATACGCAGTATTTT. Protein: CASSLPGAGRLTDTQYF.

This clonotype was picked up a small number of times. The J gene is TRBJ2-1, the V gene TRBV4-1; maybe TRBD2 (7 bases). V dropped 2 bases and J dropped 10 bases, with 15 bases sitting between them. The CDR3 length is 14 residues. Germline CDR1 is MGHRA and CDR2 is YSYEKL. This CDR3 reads CASSQWEGGPEQFF. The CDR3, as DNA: TGCGCCAGCAGCCAATGGGAGGGGGGGCCCGAGCAGTTCTTC.

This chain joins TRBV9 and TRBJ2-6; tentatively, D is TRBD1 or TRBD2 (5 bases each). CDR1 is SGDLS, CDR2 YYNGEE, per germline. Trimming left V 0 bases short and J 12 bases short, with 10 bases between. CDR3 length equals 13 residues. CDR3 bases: TGTGCCAGCAGCGTAGGAGGGACCGGCGTCCTGACTTTC. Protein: CASSVGGTGVLTF.

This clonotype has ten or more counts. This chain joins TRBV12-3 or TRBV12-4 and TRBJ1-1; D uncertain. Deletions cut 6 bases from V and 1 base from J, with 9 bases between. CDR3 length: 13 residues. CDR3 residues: CASSTQENTEAFF. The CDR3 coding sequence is TGTGCCAGCAGCACCCAAGAGAACACTGAAGCTTTCTTT.

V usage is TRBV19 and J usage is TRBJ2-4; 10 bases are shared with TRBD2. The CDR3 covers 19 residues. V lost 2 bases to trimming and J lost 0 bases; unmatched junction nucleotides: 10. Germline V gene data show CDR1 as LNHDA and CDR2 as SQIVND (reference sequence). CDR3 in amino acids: CASSIRAGGFTGAKNIQYF. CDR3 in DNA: TGTGCCAGTAGTATAAGAGCGGGAGGGTTTACGGGAGCCAAAAACATTCAGTACTTC.

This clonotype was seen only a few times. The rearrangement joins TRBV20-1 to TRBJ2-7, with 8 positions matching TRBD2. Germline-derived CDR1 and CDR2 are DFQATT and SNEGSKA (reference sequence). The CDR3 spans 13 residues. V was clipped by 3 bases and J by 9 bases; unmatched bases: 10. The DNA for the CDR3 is TGCAGTGCTAGGGACAGATTACGGGGGGGGCAGTACTTC. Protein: CSARDRLRGGQYF.

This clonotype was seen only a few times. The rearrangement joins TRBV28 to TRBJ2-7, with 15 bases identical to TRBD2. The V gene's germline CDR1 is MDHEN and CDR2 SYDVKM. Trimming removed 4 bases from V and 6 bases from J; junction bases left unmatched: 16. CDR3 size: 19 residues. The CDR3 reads CASSSPPGGTSGRRGEQYF. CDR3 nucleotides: TGTGCCAGCAGTTCACCCCCTGGGGGGACTAGCGGGAGGAGGGGCGAGCAGTACTTC.

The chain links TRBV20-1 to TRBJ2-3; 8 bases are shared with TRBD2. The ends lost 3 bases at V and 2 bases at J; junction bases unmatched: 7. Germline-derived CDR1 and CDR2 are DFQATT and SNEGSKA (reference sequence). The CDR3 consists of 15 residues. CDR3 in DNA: TGCAGTGCTAGTGGGGTAGCGGGAAACACAGATACGCAGTATTTT. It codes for CSASGVAGNTDTQYF.

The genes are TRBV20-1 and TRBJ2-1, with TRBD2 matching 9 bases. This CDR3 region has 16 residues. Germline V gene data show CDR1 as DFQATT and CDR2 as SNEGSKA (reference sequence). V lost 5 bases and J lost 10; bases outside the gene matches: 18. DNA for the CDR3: TGCAGTGCTCCCTTGGGGCTAGCGGGACCCTCTTGGGAGCAGTTCTTC. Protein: CSAPLGLAGPSWEQFF.

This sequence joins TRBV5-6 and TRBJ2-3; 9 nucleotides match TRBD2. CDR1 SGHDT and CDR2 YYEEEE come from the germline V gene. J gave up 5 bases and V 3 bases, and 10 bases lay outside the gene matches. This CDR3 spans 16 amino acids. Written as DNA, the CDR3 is TGTGCCAGCAGCTCGTCCGGGAGCGGGAGGATAGATACGCAGTATTTT. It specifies CASSSSGSGRIDTQYF.

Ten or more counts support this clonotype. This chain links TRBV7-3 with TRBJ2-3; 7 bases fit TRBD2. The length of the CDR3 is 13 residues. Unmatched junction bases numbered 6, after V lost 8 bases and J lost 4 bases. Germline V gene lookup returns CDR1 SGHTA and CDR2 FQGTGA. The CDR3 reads CASRAGEADTQYF. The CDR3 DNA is TGTGCCAGCCGGGCGGGAGAGGCAGATACGCAGTATTTT.

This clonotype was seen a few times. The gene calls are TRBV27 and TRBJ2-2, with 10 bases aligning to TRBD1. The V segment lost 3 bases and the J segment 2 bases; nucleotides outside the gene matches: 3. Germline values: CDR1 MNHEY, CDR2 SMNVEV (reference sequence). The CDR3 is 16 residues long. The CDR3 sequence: CASSFRDRGNTGELFF. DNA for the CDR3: TGTGCCAGCAGTTTCCGGGACAGGGGAAACACCGGGGAGCTGTTTTTT.

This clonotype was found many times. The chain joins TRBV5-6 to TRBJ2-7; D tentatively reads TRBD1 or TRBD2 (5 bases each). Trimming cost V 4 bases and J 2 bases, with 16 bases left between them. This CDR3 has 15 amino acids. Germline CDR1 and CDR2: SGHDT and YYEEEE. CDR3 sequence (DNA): TGTGCCAGCAGCCGGCAGGGCGGGTTGGCCTACGAGCAGTACTTC. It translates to CASSRQGGLAYEQYF.

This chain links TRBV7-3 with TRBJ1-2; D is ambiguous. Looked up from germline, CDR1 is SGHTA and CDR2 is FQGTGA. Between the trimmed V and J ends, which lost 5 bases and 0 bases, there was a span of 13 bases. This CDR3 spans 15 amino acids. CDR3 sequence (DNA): TGTGCCAGCAGCACCCGGGCCGACTCTAACTATGGCTACACCTTC. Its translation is CASSTRADSNYGYTF. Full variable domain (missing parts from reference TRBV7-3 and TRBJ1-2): GAGVSQTPSNKVTEKGKYVELRCDPISGHTALYWYRQSLGQGPEFLIYFQGTGAADDSGLPNDRFFAVRPEGSVSTLKIQRTERGDSAVYLCASSTRADSNYGYTFGSGTRLTVV.

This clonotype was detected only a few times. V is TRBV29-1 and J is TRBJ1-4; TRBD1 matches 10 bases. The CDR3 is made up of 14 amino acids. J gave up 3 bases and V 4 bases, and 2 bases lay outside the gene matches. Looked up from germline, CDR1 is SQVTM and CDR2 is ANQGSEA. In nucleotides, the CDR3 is TGCAGCGTTGGACAGGGGGCGGCTAATGAAAAACTGTTTTTT. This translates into CSVGQGAANEKLFF.

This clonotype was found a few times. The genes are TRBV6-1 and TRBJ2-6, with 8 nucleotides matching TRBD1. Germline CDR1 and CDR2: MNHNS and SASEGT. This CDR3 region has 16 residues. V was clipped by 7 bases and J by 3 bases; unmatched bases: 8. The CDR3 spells CASTLDRGNGANVLTF. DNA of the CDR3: TGTGCCAGCACCCTAGACAGGGGTAATGGGGCCAACGTCCTGACTTTC.

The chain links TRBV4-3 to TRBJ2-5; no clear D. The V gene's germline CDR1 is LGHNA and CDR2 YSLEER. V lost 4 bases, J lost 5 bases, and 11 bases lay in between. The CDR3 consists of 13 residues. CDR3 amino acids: CASSRTPLETQYF. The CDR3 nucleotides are TGCGCCAGCAGCCGTACTCCTCTCGAGACCCAGTACTTC.

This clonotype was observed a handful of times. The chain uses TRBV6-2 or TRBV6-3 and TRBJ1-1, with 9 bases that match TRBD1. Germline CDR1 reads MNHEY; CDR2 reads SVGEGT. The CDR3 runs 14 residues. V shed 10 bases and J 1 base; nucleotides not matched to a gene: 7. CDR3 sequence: CANSYRGPNTEAFF. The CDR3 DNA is TGTGCCAACAGCTACAGGGGGCCGAACACTGAAGCTTTCTTT.

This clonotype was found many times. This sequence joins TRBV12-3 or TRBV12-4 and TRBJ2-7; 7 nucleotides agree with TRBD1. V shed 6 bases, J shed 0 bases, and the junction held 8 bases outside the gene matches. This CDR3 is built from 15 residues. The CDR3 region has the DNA TGTGCCAGCAGACAGGGACAGCAGAGCTCCTACGAGCAGTACTTC. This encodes CASRQGQQSSYEQYF.

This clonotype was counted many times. The CDR3 DNA sequence: TGTGCCAGCAGAACGGGATCCGCGTCCTACGAGCAGTACTTC. Translated: CASRTGSASYEQYF. The chain couples TRBV28 to TRBJ2-7; TRBD2 is a possible D gene (5 bases). Germline V gives CDR1 MDHEN, CDR2 SYDVKM. V shed 6 bases and J shed 1 base, with 13 bases lying between them. The CDR3 loop spans 14 amino acids.

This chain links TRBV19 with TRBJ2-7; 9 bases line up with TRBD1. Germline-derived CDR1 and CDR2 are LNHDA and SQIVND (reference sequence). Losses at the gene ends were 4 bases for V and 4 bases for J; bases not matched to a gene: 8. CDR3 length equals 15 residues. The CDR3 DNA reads TGTGCCAGTAGTACCGCCGGGACAGGGATGTACGAGCAGTACTTC. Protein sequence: CASSTAGTGMYEQYF.

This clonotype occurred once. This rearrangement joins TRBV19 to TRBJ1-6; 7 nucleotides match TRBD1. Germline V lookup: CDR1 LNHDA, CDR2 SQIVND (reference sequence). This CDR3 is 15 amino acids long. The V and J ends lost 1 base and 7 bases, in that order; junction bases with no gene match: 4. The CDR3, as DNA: TGTGCCAGTAGTATAGGGGGACAGCTAAATTCACCCCTCCACTTT. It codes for CASSIGGQLNSPLHF.

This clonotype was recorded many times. CDR3 nucleotides: TGTGCCAGCAGCCCCCCCCGCGACAGGGACTACAATGAGCAGTTCTTC. Amino acids: CASSPPRDRDYNEQFF. V gene TRBV5-6 combines with J gene TRBJ2-1; TRBD1 matches 7 bases. The germline gives CDR1 SGHDT, CDR2 YYEEEE. The CDR3 consists of 16 residues. J was trimmed by 3 bases and V by 4 bases; bases with no gene match: 10.

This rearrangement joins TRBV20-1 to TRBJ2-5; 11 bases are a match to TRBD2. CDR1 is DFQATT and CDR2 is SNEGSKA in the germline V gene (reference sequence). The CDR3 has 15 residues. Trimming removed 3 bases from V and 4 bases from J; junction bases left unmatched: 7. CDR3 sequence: CSARGGSGRGETQYF. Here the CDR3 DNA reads TGCAGTGCTAGGGGGGGTAGCGGGAGGGGAGAGACCCAGTACTTC.